The present entry profiles one T cell receptor beta chain with its context. The data were taken from a study of blood T cell repertoires in COVID-19. Study-wide context: From T cells, B-cell-depleted T cells, or PBMCs came the material, which was cDNA or gDNA.

The CDR3 totals 13 residues. Trimming removed 9 bases at V and 6 bases at J, with 18 bases between. Germline assignment: CDR1 LNHDA and CDR2 SQIVND (reference sequence). Original handling: The assay estimated nucleated cells by amplifying reference gene primers. Measured with immunoSEQ multiplex PCR; TCRdb has only the in-frame clones, and not every one. The D gene and trimming were derived from the DNA, and the V and J assignments and clone size from that table. This sample has 140,000 to 150,000 clones, with around nine tenths found just once. Sequencing was performed on peripheral blood. V usage is TRBV19 and J usage is TRBJ2-7; D remains ambiguous. This clonotype was sampled from a woman aged 50 to 60 with acute or convalescent COVID-19. Written as DNA, the CDR3 is TGTGCCAGCGAAGGAACCCCCGGCGGCGAGCAGTACTTC. Translating it yields CASEGTPGGEQYF. Variable domain in full (rest from reference TRBV19 and TRBJ2-7): DGGITQSPKYLFRKEGQNVTLSCEQNLNHDAMYWYRQDPGQGLRLIYYSQIVNDFQKGDIAEGYSVSREKKESFPLTVTSAQKNPTAFYLCASEGTPGGEQYFGPGTRLTVT.